The 7 T cell receptor beta chains presented below share a single source sample, sequenced in a study of cytomegalovirus exposure and HLA in healthy donors. The assay was immunoSEQ multiplex PCR, and TCRdb's table has in-frame clones only and misses some. The sample lists 65,000 to 75,000 clones; roughly 92% were seen once. Source material: PBMCs. Every receptor here comes from a man between 18 and 35 years old in good health and CMV-seropositive.

This rearrangement joins TRBV19 to TRBJ1-1; D remains ambiguous. The V end lost 1 base, the J end lost 0 bases, and 9 bases lay between the germline ends. Germline CDR1 and CDR2: LNHDA and SQIVND (reference sequence). The CDR3 has 15 amino acids. The DNA for the CDR3 is TGTGCCAGTAGTATAGTACGGTCGATGAACACTGAAGCTTTCTTT. It is translated as CASSIVRSMNTEAFF.

This CDR3 reads CASSRRQGNFAGELFF. The CDR3 nucleotides are TGCGCCAGCAGTCGACGACAGGGCAATTTTGCCGGGGAGCTGTTTTTT. J is TRBJ2-2 and V is TRBV4-1; TRBD1 aligns across 7 bases. Germline V CDR1 and CDR2: MGHRA, YSYEKL. The CDR3 contains 16 residues. V trimming: 6 bases; J trimming: 6 bases; junction bases outside the gene matches: 13.

This clone occurred a few times. The rearrangement uses TRBV7-9 and TRBJ2-7, with D tentatively TRBD1 (6 bases). CDR3 length: 13 amino acids. Germline lookup yields CDR1 SEHNR and CDR2 FQNEAQ (reference sequence). Trimming shortened V by 2 bases and J by 5 bases, and 10 bases separated the two germline ends. The CDR3 sequence: CASSLQGSNEQYF. In DNA form, the CDR3 reads TGTGCCAGCAGCTTACAGGGGTCGAACGAGCAGTACTTC.

The chain links TRBV11-2 to TRBJ1-4; the D gene is possibly TRBD1 (6 bases). From germline, CDR1 is SGHAT and CDR2 FQNNGV. The CDR3 sequence is 16 residues long. V shed 3 bases and J shed 6 bases, with 17 bases lying between them. The CDR3 reads CASSFGPGTTYEKLFF. DNA for the CDR3: TGTGCCAGCAGCTTCGGACCCGGGACAACCTATGAAAAACTGTTTTTT.

The rearrangement joins TRBV19 to TRBJ2-1; the match to TRBD2 covers 10 bases. This CDR3 contains 14 residues. The germline V gene encodes CDR1 LNHDA and CDR2 SQIVND (reference sequence). The trim removed 5 bases at V and 3 bases at J, leaving 1 base unmatched. The CDR3, as DNA: TGTGCCAGTAGTCCTAGCGGGAGCTACAATGAGCAGTTCTTC. Residues: CASSPSGSYNEQFF.

This rearrangement joins TRBV10-3 to TRBJ2-1; the D is unclear. This CDR3 comprises 15 residues. Germline CDR1 ENHRY, CDR2 SYGVKD. The germline V and J ends were trimmed by 6 bases and 2 bases, with 14 bases remaining between them. The DNA for the CDR3 is TGTGCCATCAGCACAGCCCAGGTTACCTACAATGAGCAGTTCTTC. Protein sequence: CAISTAQVTYNEQFF.

This chain uses TRBV9 with TRBJ2-7, with 7 bases aligning to TRBD2. The CDR3 has 15 amino acids. Looked up from germline, CDR1 is SGDLS and CDR2 is YYNGEE. V shed 0 bases, J shed 6 bases, and the junction held 9 bases outside the gene matches. Here the CDR3 DNA reads TGTGCCAGCAGCGTAGATATGGGGAGGGGATCCGAGCAGTACTTC. Translation: CASSVDMGRGSEQYF.